This passage covers 11 T cell receptor beta chains from one sample sequenced in a study of CD8+CD57+ T cells in acquired aplastic anemia. Sequencing was done on patients that had shown CD8+CD57+ cell expansion by flow cytometry. The use of genomic DNA as template underpinned the TCR beta VDJ and CDR3 profiling. TCRdb reanalysed the reads using MiXCR and keeps one entry per CDR3 protein. The top ten clones hold under 1.5% of a sample with 250,000 to 350,000 distinct CDR3 sequences, approximately 58% of them seen once. What was sequenced was sorted CD4+, CD8+, or CD8+CD57+ T cells (not recorded which) from PBMCs. These TCRs come from a human donor with aplastic anemia.

The chain joins TRBV20-1 to TRBJ1-5; TRBD1 might be the D (6 bases). This CDR3 spans 13 amino acids. Trimming shortened V by 5 bases and J by 5 bases, and 13 bases separated the two germline ends. The V gene's germline CDR1 is DFQATT and CDR2 SNEGSKA (reference sequence). The CDR3 bases are TGCAGTGCTGGTTGGCAGGGGTATCAGCCCCAGCATTTT. This encodes CSAGWQGYQPQHF.

Ten or more counts support this clonotype. This chain uses TRBV6-2 or TRBV6-3 with TRBJ2-6; no reliable D call. From germline, CDR1 is MNHEY and CDR2 SVGEGT. V lost 2 bases, J lost 0 bases, and 11 bases lay in between. CDR3 length: 17 amino acids. CDR3 sequence (DNA): TGTGCCAGCAGTTACGGCGGCAGCTTCTCTGGGGCCAACGTCCTGACTTTC. Protein product: CASSYGGSFSGANVLTF.

The rearrangement joins TRBV7-2 to TRBJ2-7, with a possible D match to TRBD1 (5 bases). V lost 5 bases and J 6 bases, leaving 14 bases between the germline ends. This CDR3 spans 13 amino acids. Germline assignment: CDR1 SGHTA and CDR2 FQGNSA. CDR3 bases: TGTGCCAGCAGCCCGCAACGACAGTTCGAGCAGTACTTC. Its protein product is CASSPQRQFEQYF.

The chain is built from TRBV5-1 and TRBJ2-1, with TRBD2 matching over 14 bases. J lost 9 bases, V lost 0 bases, and 5 bases had no gene match. CDR3 size: 16 residues. CDR1 is SGHRS, CDR2 YFSETQ, per germline. The CDR3 DNA reads as TGCGCCAGCAGCTTGGCGGGGACTAGCGGGGGTGGTGAGCAGTTCTTC. Protein product: CASSLAGTSGGGEQFF.

Ten or more counts support this clonotype. The V call is TRBV5-5, the J call TRBJ1-5; perhaps TRBD1 as D (5 bases). The V end lost 2 bases, the J end lost 5 bases, and 11 bases lay between the germline ends. The CDR3 is made up of 14 amino acids. Germline values: CDR1 SGHKS, CDR2 YYEKEE (reference sequence). CDR3 sequence reads: CASSLGSRDQPQHF. CDR3 sequence (DNA): TGTGCCAGCAGCTTAGGGAGCAGGGATCAGCCCCAGCATTTT.

This rearrangement joins TRBV5-4 to TRBJ2-7; no reliable D call. Trimming took off 4 bases at V and 0 bases at J, with 17 bases between the two ends. CDR3 length equals 16 residues. Germline V gives CDR1 SGHNT, CDR2 YYREEE (reference sequence). CDR3 DNA: TGTGCCAGCAGCCAGACCGGGCCCCTGAGCTCCTACGAGCAGTACTTC. It encodes CASSQTGPLSSYEQYF.

This rearrangement joins TRBV7-3 to TRBJ1-2; 11 bases align to TRBD1. Germline trimming cut 6 bases from V and 6 bases from J; bases unmatched to any gene: 6. Germline CDR1 is SGHTA and CDR2 is FQGTGA. The CDR3 has 14 residues. DNA for the CDR3: TGTGCCAGCAGTCGGACAGGGGGCGTAGATGGCTACACCTTC. This codes for CASSRTGGVDGYTF.

V gene TRBV6-4 combines with J gene TRBJ1-6, with D possibly being TRBD1 (5 bases). V was shortened by 6 bases and J by 6 bases, with 12 bases between the two germline ends. The CDR3 loop spans 14 amino acids. The germline V gene encodes CDR1 MRHNA and CDR2 SNTAGT. The CDR3 loop is CASRLGGSNSPLHF. CDR3 coding DNA: TGTGCCAGCAGACTGGGGGGTTCTAATTCACCCCTCCACTTT.

The chain is built from TRBV7-2 and TRBJ1-2; a weak D match, TRBD1 (6 bases). V lost 5 bases and J lost 7, with 17 bases in between. This CDR3 region has 14 residues. Germline CDR1 is SGHTA and CDR2 is FQGNSA. CDR3 in DNA: TGTGCCAGCAGCCCTCGGGGGGGGCGGCTTGGCTACACCTTC. Its protein is CASSPRGGRLGYTF.

This clonotype occurred many times. In DNA form, the CDR3 reads TGCAGCGTTGAGGGGCGTCCGGCAGGGTCAGGGGGAGAAAAACTGTTTTTT. This encodes CSVEGRPAGSGGEKLFF. The V gene is TRBV29-1, the J gene TRBJ1-4; 7 positions agree with TRBD1. With 3 bases clipped from V and 8 bases from J, the junction kept 18 bases outside the gene matches. CDR3 length: 17 residues. Germline V gene lookup returns CDR1 SQVTM and CDR2 ANQGSEA.

The chain employs TRBV2 and TRBJ2-7, with 8 positions matching TRBD2. Germline V gene sequence: CDR1 SNHLY, CDR2 FYNNEI. This CDR3 region has 15 residues. V trimming: 4 bases; J trimming: 3 bases; junction bases outside the gene matches: 8. In nucleotides, the CDR3 is TGTGCCAGCAGTGTCCGTAGCGGGACTTTCTACGAGCAGTACTTC. It translates to CASSVRSGTFYEQYF. Supplemented by reference TRBV2 and TRBJ2-7, the full variable domain reads EPEVTQTPSHQVTQMGQEVILRCVPISNHLYFYWYRQILGQKVEFLVSFYNNEISEKSEIFDDQFSVERPDGSNFTLKIRSTKLEDSAMYFCASSVRSGTFYEQYFGPGTRLTVT.